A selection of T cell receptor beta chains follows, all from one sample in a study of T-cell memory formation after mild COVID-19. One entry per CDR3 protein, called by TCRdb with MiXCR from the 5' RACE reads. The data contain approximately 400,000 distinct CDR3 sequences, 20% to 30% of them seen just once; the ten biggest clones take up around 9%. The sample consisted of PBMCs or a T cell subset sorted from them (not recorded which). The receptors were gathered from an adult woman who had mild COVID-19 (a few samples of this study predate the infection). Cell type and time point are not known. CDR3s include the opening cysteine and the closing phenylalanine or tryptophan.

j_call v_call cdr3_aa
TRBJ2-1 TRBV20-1 CSAIGTSGREQFF
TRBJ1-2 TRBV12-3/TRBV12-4 CASSFGLYGYTF
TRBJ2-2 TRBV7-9 CASSLVYGQIGELFF
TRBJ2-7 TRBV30 CAWSQLAGGYEQYF
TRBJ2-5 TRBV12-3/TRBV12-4 CASSLSGGAGLTQYF
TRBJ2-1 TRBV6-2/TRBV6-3 CASSGLGAPSEQFF
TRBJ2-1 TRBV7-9 CASSLGTDDNEQFF
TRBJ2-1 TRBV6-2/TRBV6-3 CASSLPGVAANEQFF
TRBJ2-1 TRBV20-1 CSARQPPGLTPNEQFF
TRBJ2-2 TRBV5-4 CASSGRGPGELFF
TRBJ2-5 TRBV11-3 CASSPVGGGRGPQETQYF
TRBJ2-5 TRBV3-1 CASSQERTSGGETQYF
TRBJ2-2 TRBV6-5 CASSYTDTGELFF
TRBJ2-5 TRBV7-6 CASSLALLETQYF
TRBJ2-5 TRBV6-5 CASSRAGETQYF
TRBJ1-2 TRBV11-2 CASSLGLGGSRTFNYGYTF
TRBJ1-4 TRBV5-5 CASSPVSRTQTKLFF
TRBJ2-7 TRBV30 CAWGDYEQYF
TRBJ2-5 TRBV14 CASSGTTGSQTQYF
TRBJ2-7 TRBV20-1 CSATPSGSTYEQYF
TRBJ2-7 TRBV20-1 CSARGRGYEQYF
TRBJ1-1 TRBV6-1 CASQTGGTEAFF
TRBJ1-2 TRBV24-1 CATSDPRRDHYGYTF
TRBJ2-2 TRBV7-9 CASSFDGTGELFF
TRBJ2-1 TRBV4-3 CASRLRLAGGWSSYNEQFF
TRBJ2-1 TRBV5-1 CASSPLGGYMDEQFF